These T cell receptor beta chains were read from a single sample in a study of blood T cell repertoires in COVID-19. Sequencing used immunoSEQ multiplex PCR; TCRdb keeps in-frame clones, though not all of them. The sample includes about 20,000 clones, roughly 91% of them seen just once. The sequenced sample was peripheral blood. Every receptor here comes from a woman aged 55-69 years with active COVID-19. Each CDR3 is given with its conserved first and last residue. The D gene is left open where the match is weak.

D gene	CDR3 length	J gene	V gene	CDR3 protein	CDR3 DNA
TRBD1	15	TRBJ2-3	TRBV7-9	CASSLTGGVTDTQYF	TGTGCCAGCAGCCTGACAGGGGGCGTCACAGATACGCAGTATTTT
NA	17	TRBJ1-6	TRBV2	CASSTTGGSSYNSPLHF	TGTGCCAGCAGTACAACGGGGGGGAGCTCCTATAATTCACCCCTCCACTTT
TRBD2	21	TRBJ2-1	TRBV4-2	CASSPFLLGSGGSSSYNEQFF	TGTGCCAGCAGCCCTTTTCTTTTAGGTAGCGGGGGGTCGAGCTCCTACAATGAGCAGTTCTTC
NA	13	TRBJ2-1	TRBV5-1	CASSFGSYNEQFF	TGCGCCAGCAGCTTCGGCTCCTACAATGAGCAGTTCTTC
NA	14	TRBJ2-2	TRBV15	CATSLRGGTGELFF	TGTGCCACCAGCCTTAGGGGGGGCACCGGGGAGCTGTTTTTT
NA	15	TRBJ2-3	TRBV18	CASSPLGSLADTQYF	TGTGCCAGCTCACCACTAGGGAGTTTAGCAGATACGCAGTATTTT
NA	15	TRBJ2-2	TRBV12-5	CASGLTRRDTGELFF	TGTGCTAGTGGTTTGACCCGTCGGGACACCGGGGAGCTGTTTTTT
NA	15	TRBJ1-5	TRBV7-2	CASSLASSSNQPQHF	TGTGCCAGCAGCTTAGCCTCGTCGAGCAATCAGCCCCAGCATTTT
TRBD2	16	TRBJ2-3	TRBV10-3	CAISQSGGTPTDTQYF	TGTGCCATCAGTCAAAGCGGGGGGACTCCCACAGATACGCAGTATTTT
NA	17	TRBJ1-6	TRBV23-1	CASSQSLSYSYNSPLHF	TGCGCCAGCAGTCAATCGTTGAGTTACTCCTATAATTCACCCCTCCACTTT
TRBD1	14	TRBJ1-2	TRBV11-1	CASSSRQGQDGYTF	TGTGCCAGCAGCTCACGACAGGGACAGGATGGCTACACCTTC
NA	15	TRBJ1-1	TRBV15	CATSRDAGMNTEAFF	TGTGCCACCAGCAGAGATGCGGGGATGAACACTGAAGCTTTCTTT
NA	16	TRBJ1-2	TRBV28	CASGISAGGYLYGYTF	TGTGCCAGCGGGATTTCTGCCGGGGGGTATCTCTATGGCTACACCTTC
TRBD1	12	TRBJ2-7	TRBV24-1	CATSAWDREEYF	TGTGCCACCAGTGCTTGGGACAGGGAGGAGTACTTC